This T cell receptor beta chain originates from a study of T cell repertoires in ileal Crohn's disease. Whole-study results and caveats: Sorted CD8 T cells held more high-frequency clones than CD4. Clonality above 26.8% at surgery always came with endoscopic recurrence.

The protocol was immunoSEQ multiplex PCR, while the TCRdb copy is restricted to in-frame clones and leaves out a portion. Found here are 6,000 or so clones, about four fifths of them singletons; the top ten hold 4.5% to 5%. The germline V and J ends were trimmed by 4 bases and 1 base, with 10 bases remaining between them. Germline loops: CDR1 LGHNA, CDR2 YSLEER. The CDR3 is 15 amino acids. Note on this clone: Its antigen is not known.

Sample: ileal tissue. The chain carries TRBV4-3 and TRBJ2-2; perhaps TRBD2 as D (5 bases). The receptor was derived from an adult with Crohn's disease. The CDR3 DNA is TGCGCCAGCAGCCTTTACGGGGAGAACACCGGGGAGCTGTTTTTT. It specifies CASSLYGENTGELFF.